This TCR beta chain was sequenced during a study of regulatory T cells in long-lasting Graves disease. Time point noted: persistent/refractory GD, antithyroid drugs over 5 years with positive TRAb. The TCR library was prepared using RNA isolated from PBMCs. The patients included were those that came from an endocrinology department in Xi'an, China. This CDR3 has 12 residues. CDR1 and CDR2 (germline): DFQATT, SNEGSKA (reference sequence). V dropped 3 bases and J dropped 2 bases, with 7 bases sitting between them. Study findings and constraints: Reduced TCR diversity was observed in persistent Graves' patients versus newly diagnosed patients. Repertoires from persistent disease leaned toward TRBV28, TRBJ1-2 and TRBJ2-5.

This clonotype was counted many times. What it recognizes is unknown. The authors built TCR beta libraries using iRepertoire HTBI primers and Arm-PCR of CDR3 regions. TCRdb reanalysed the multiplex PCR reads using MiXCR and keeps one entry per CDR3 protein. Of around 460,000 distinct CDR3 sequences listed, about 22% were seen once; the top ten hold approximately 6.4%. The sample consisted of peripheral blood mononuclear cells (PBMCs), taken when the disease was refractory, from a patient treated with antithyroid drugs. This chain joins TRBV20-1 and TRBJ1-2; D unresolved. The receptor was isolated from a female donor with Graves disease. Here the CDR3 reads CSARGGNYGYTF. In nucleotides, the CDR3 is TGCAGTGCTAGGGGTGGAAACTATGGCTACACCTTC.